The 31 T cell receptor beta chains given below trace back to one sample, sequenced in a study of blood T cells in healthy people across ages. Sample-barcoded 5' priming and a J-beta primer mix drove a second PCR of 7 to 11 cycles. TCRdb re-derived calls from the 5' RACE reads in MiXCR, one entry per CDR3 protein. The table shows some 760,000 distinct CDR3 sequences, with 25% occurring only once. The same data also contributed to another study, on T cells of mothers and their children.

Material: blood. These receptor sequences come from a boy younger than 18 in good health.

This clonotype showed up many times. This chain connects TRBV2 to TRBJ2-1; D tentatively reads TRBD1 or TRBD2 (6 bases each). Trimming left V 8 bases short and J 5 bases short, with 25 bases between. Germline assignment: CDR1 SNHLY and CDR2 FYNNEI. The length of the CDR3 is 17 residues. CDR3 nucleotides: TGTGCCAGCGACTCGACAGGAACGGGAGTTGTAAACAATGAGCAGTTCTTC. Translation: CASDSTGTGVVNNEQFF.

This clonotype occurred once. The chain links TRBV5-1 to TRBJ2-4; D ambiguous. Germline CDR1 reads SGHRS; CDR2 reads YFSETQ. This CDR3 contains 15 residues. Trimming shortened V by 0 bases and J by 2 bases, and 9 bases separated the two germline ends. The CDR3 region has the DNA TGCGCCAGCAGCTTGGCGCCATACACCAAAAACATTCAGTACTTC. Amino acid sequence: CASSLAPYTKNIQYF.

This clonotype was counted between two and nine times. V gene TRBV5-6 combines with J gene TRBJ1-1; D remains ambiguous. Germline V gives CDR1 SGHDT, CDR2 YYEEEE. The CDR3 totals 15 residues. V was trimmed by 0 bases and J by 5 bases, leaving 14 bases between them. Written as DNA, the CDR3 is TGTGCCAGCAGCTTGGGGCTGGGATATTTGACTGAAGCTTTCTTT. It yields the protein CASSLGLGYLTEAFF.

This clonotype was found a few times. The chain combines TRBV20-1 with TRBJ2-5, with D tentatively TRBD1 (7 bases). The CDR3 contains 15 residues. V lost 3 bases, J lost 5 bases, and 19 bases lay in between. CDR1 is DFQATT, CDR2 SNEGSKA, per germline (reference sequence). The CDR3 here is CSASKNRGREETQYF. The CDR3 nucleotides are TGCAGTGCTAGCAAGAACAGGGGACGGGAGGAGACCCAGTACTTC.

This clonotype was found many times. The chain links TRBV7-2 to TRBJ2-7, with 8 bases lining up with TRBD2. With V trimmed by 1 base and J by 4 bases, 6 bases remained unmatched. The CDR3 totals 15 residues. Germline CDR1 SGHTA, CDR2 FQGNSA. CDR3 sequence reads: CASSLGRGLAYEQYF. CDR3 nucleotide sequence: TGTGCCAGCAGCTTAGGGCGAGGACTAGCTTACGAGCAGTACTTC.

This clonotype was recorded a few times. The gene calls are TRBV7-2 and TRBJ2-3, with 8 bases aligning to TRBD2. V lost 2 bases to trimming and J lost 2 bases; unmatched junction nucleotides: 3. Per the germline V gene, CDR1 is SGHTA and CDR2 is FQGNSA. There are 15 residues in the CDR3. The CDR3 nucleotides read TGTGCCAGCAGCTTAACTAGCGGAAACACAGATACGCAGTATTTT. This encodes CASSLTSGNTDTQYF. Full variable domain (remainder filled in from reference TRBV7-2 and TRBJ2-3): GAGVSQSPSNKVTEKGKDVELRCDPISGHTALYWYRQSLGQGLEFLIYFQGNSAPDKSGLPSDRFSAERTGGSVSTLTIQRTQQEDSAVYLCASSLTSGNTDTQYFGPGTRLTVL.

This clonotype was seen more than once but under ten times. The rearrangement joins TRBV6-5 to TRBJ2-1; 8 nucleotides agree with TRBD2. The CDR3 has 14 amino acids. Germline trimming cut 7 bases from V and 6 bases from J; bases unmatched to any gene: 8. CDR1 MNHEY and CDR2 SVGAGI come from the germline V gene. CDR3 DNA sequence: TGTGCCAGCATGTTAGGACTAGCTTCCAATGAGCAGTTCTTC. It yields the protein CASMLGLASNEQFF.

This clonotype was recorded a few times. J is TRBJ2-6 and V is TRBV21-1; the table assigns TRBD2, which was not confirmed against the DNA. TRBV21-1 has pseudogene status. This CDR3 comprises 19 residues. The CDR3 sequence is CASSPRGEGPCSGANVLTF. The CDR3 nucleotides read TGTGCCAGCAGCCCCCGGGGGGAGGGACCGTGCTCTGGGGCCAACGTCCTGACTTTC.

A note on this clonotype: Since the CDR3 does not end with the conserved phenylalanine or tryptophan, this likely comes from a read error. Here the CDR3 DNA reads TGCGCCAGCAGTCAGAAGAGCCGGCCTAATTCACCCCTCCACTTG. This codes for CASSQKSRPNSPLHL. The V call is TRBV23-1, the J call TRBJ1-6, with D hard to call. TRBV23-1 is noted as an ORF with a role that remains uncertain. V dropped 3 bases and J dropped 6 bases, with 12 bases sitting between them. The CDR3 consists of 15 residues.

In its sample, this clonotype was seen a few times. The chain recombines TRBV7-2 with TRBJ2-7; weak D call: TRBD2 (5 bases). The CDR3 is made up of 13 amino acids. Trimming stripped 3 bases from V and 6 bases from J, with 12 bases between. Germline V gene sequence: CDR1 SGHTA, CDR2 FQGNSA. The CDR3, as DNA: TGTGCCAGCAGCTTCGGGCTAGCAGCCGAGCAGTACTTC. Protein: CASSFGLAAEQYF.

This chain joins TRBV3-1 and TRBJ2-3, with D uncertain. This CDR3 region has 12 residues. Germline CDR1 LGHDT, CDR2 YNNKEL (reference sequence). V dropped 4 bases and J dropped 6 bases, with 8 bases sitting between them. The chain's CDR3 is CASSRRVDTQYF. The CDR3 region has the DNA TGTGCCAGCAGCCGACGGGTTGATACGCAGTATTTT.

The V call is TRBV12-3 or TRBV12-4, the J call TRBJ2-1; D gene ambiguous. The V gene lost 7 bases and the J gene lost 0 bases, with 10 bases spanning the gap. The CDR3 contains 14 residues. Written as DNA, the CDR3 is TGTGCCAGCAACCTTGAGAGCTCCTACAATGAGCAGTTCTTC. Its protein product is CASNLESSYNEQFF.

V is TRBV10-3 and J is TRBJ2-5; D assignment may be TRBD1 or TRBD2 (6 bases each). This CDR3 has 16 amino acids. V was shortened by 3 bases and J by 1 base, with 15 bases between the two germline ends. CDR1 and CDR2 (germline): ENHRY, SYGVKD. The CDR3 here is CAISDAGGTPQETQYF. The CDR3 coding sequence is TGTGCCATCAGTGATGCTGGCGGGACACCCCAAGAGACCCAGTACTTC.

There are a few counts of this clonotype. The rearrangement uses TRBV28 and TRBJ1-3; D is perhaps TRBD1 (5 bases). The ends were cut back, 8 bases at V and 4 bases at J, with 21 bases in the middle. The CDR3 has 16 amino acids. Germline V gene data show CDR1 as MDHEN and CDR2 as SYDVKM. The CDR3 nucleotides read TGTGCCAGCTCATCTCAGGAGGGACTGATGGGAAACACCATATATTTT. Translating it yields CASSSQEGLMGNTIYF.

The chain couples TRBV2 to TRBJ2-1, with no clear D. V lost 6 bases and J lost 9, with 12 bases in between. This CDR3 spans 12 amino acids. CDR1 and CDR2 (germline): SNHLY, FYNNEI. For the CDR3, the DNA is TGTGCCAGCAGGAGTAGAGGTGGTGAGCAGTTCTTC. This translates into CASRSRGGEQFF.

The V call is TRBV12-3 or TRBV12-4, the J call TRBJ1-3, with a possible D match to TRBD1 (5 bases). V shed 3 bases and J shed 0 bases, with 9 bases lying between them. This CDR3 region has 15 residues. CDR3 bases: TGTGCCAGCAGTTTTGGGGCCTACTCTGGAAACACCATATATTTT. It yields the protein CASSFGAYSGNTIYF.

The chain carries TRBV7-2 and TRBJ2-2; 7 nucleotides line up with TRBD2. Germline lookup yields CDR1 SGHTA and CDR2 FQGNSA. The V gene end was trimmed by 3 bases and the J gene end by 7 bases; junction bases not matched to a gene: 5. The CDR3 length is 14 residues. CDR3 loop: CASSFTSDNGELFF. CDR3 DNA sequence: TGTGCCAGCAGCTTTACTAGCGACAACGGGGAGCTGTTTTTT.

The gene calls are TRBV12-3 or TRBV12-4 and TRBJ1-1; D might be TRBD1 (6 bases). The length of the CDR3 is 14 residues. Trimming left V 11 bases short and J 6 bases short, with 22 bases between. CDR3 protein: CACTLGVGGAEAFF. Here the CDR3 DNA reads TGTGCCTGCACTTTGGGGGTGGGGGGCGCTGAAGCTTTCTTT.

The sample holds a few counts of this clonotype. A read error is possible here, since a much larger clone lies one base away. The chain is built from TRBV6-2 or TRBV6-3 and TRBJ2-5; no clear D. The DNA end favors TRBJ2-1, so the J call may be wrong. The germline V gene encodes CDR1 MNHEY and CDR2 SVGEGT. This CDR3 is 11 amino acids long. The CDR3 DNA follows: TGTGCCAGCAGTTACAGCGCTGAGCAGTTCTTC. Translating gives CASSYSAEQFF.

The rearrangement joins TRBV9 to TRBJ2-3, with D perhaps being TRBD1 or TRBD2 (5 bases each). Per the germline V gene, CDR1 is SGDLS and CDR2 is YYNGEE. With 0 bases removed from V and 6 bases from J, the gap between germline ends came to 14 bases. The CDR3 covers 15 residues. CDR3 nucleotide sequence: TGTGCCAGCAGCGTAGGGACTTCAGGGACGGATACGCAGTATTTT. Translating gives CASSVGTSGTDTQYF.

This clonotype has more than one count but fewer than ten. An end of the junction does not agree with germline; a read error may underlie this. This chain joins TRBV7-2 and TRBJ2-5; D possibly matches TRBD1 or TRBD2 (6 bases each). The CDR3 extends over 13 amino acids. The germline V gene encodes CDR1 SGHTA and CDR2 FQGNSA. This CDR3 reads CAGSLGGLETQYF. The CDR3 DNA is TGTGCCGGCAGCCTAGGGGGGCTCGAGACCCAGTACTTC.

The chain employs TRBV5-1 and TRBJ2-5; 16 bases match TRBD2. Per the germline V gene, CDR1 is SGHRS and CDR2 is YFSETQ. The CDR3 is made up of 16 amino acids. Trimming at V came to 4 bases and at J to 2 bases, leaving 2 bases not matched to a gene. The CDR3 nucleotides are TGCGCCAGCAGCCGGGGACTAGCGGGGGGGCAAGAGACCCAGTACTTC. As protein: CASSRGLAGGQETQYF.

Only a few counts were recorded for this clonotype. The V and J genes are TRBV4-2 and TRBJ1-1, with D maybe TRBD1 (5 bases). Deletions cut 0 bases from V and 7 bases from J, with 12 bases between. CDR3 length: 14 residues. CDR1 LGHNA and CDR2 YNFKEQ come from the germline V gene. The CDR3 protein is CASSQDRVGDEAFF. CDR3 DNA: TGTGCCAGCAGCCAAGACAGGGTAGGTGATGAAGCTTTCTTT.

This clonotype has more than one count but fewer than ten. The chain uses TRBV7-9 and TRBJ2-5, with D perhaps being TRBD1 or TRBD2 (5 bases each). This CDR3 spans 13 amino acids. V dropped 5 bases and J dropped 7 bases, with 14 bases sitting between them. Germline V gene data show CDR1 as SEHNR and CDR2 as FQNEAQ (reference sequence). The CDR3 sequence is CASSPGTMGTQYF. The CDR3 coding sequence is TGTGCCAGCAGCCCCGGGACCATGGGGACCCAGTACTTC.

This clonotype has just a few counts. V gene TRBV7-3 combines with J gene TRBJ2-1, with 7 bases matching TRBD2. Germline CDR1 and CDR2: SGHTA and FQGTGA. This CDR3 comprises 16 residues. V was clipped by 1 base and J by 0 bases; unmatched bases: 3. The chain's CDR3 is CASSLIASGSYNEQFF. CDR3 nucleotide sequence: TGTGCCAGCAGCTTAATTGCTAGCGGCTCCTACAATGAGCAGTTCTTC.

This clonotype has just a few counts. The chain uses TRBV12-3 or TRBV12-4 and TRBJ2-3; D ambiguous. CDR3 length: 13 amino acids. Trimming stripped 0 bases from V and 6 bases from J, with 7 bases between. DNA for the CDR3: TGTGCCAGCAGTTTAGCGCTTTATGATACGCAGTATTTT. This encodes CASSLALYDTQYF.

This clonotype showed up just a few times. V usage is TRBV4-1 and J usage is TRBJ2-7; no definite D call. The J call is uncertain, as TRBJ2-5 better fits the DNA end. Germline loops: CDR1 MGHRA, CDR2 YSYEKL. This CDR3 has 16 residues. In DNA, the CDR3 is TGCGCCAGCAGCCAAGTGCCCGGAGTGCCCAGTGAGACCCAGTACTTC. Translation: CASSQVPGVPSETQYF.

In DNA form, the CDR3 reads TGTGCCAGCAGTTACAGCCGGACTTCCAAGCAGTATTTT. Translation: CASSYSRTSKQYF. The chain has TRBV6-5 and TRBJ2-3; the D gene is possibly TRBD2 (5 bases). V was trimmed by 2 bases and J by 11 bases, leaving 14 bases between them. This CDR3 comprises 13 residues. Germline CDR1 reads MNHEY; CDR2 reads SVGAGI.

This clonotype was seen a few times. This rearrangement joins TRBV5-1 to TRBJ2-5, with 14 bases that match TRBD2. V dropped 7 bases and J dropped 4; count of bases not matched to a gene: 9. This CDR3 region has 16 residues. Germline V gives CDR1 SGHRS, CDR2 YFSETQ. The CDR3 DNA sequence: TGCGCCAGCGCAACCGGGACTAGCGGGAGTGTAGAGACCCAGTACTTC. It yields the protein CASATGTSGSVETQYF.

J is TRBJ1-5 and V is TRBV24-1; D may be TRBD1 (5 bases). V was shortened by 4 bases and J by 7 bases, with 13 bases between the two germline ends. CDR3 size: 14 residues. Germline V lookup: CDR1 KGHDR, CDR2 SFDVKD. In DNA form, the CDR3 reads TGTGCCACCAGTGACCGTTTCCAGGGACAGCCCCAGCATTTT. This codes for CATSDRFQGQPQHF.

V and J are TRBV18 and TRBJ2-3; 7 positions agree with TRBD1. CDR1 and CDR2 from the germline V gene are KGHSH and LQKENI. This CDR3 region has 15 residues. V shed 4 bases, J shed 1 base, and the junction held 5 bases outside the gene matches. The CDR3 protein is CASSHWDSRTDTQYF. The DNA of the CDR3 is TGTGCCAGCTCACACTGGGACAGTCGCACAGATACGCAGTATTTT.